The 26 T cell receptor beta chains in this list originate from one sample, sequenced in a study of shared clonotypes between healthy human individuals. Generated by immunoSEQ multiplex PCR, the TCRdb table keeps only in-frame clones and is missing some. The sample includes roughly 2.5 million clones, more than 80% seen only once; the top ten take around 0.15%. Sequencing was done on a sample of naive CD4+ T cells sorted from blood. Subset reported: CD45RA+ positively selected. The source of these receptors is a man between 18 and 29 years old in good health.

The V call is TRBV6-6, the J call TRBJ2-3; D perhaps matches TRBD1 (5 bases). The germline V gene has CDR1 MNHNY and CDR2 SVGAGI (reference sequence). The V gene lost 2 bases and the J gene lost 2 bases, with 14 bases spanning the gap. The CDR3 totals 16 residues. CDR3 loop: CASSYEDWGPTDTQYF. DNA of the CDR3: TGTGCCAGCAGTTACGAAGATTGGGGCCCCACAGATACGCAGTATTTT.

The V gene is TRBV5-4, the J gene TRBJ2-5; 8 positions agree with TRBD2. Germline CDR1 and CDR2: SGHNT and YYREEE (reference sequence). V gave up 4 bases and J gave up 2 bases; unmatched junction bases: 13. The CDR3 loop spans 17 amino acids. CDR3 nucleotides: TGTGCCAGCAGCCGGGAAGGGCGACTAGCGAGGCAAGAGACCCAGTACTTC. It yields the protein CASSREGRLARQETQYF.

The sample holds a few counts of this clone. The CDR3 protein is CASRKGDTGELFF. The CDR3 DNA sequence: TGTGCCAGCAGAAAAGGGGACACCGGGGAGCTGTTTTTT. The chain joins TRBV7-9 to TRBJ2-2; D may be TRBD1 (5 bases). Trimming cost V 6 bases and J 3 bases, with 8 bases left between them. CDR3 length equals 13 residues. Germline lookup yields CDR1 SEHNR and CDR2 FQNEAQ (reference sequence).

The chain carries TRBV4-3 and TRBJ2-2; D possibly corresponds to TRBD1 (5 bases). The CDR3 runs 16 residues. Germline values: CDR1 LGHNA, CDR2 YSLEER. V gave up 5 bases and J gave up 0 bases, with 13 bases separating them. The CDR3 protein is CASSLEPTANTGELFF. CDR3 in DNA: TGCGCCAGCAGCTTAGAACCGACAGCGAACACCGGGGAGCTGTTTTTT.

This sequence joins TRBV28 and TRBJ1-5, with 7 bases fitting TRBD1. Germline CDR1 MDHEN, CDR2 SYDVKM. V dropped 6 bases and J dropped 3; count of bases not matched to a gene: 11. This CDR3 has 16 residues. The CDR3 DNA reads TGTGCCAGCAGAGAGAGAAAACAGGGGATCAATCAGCCCCAGCATTTT. It codes for CASRERKQGINQPQHF.

The gene calls are TRBV6-5 and TRBJ2-3; D is unclear. V was trimmed by 5 bases and J by 1 base, leaving 7 bases between them. CDR1 is MNHEY, CDR2 SVGAGI, per germline. This CDR3 region has 13 residues. The CDR3 spells CASSQDGTDTQYF. The CDR3 DNA is TGTGCCAGCAGTCAGGACGGCACAGATACGCAGTATTTT.

Written as DNA, the CDR3 is TGTGCCAGTACGGGCAGGGGATCTTCACCCCTCCACTTT. This gives the protein CASTGRGSSPLHF. V is TRBV19 and J is TRBJ1-6; perhaps TRBD1 as D (6 bases). The germline V and J ends were trimmed by 7 bases and 9 bases, with 13 bases remaining between them. CDR1 and CDR2 (germline): LNHDA, SQIVND (reference sequence). The CDR3 contains 13 residues.

This clone was counted between two and nine times. In DNA, the CDR3 is TGCGCCAGCAGCCATCGTACAGATAGCAATCAGCCCCAGCATTTT. It encodes CASSHRTDSNQPQHF. This rearrangement joins TRBV4-1 to TRBJ1-5; D gene uncertain. Germline V lookup: CDR1 MGHRA, CDR2 YSYEKL. This CDR3 has 15 amino acids. Trimming cost V 3 bases and J 0 bases, with 9 bases left between them.

This sequence joins TRBV6-5 and TRBJ2-2; 9 bases are a match to TRBD1. J lost 2 bases, V lost 8 bases, and 6 bases had no gene match. The V gene's germline CDR1 is MNHEY and CDR2 SVGAGI. CDR3 size: 15 residues. CDR3 in amino acids: CASEWGQGNTGELFF. The CDR3 bases are TGTGCCAGCGAGTGGGGACAGGGAAACACCGGGGAGCTGTTTTTT.

The chain has TRBV5-1 and TRBJ2-1; 11 bases fit TRBD2. Germline V gene lookup returns CDR1 SGHRS and CDR2 YFSETQ. The J segment lost 9 bases and the V segment lost 3 bases, leaving 8 bases of the junction unmatched. The CDR3 spans 15 residues. Written as DNA, the CDR3 is TGCGCCAGCAGCTCTATAGCGGGGGGGCACAGTGAGCAGTTCTTC. Protein product: CASSSIAGGHSEQFF.

As regards this clone: Other DNA sequences of this sample code for an identical CDR3. This rearrangement joins TRBV29-1 to TRBJ2-3; the D gene is possibly TRBD2 (7 bases). Germline-derived CDR1 and CDR2 are SQVTM and ANQGSEA. V was shortened by 3 bases and J by 0 bases, with 16 bases between the two germline ends. This CDR3 comprises 16 residues. Here the CDR3 reads CSVEGGRGGSTDTQYF. The CDR3 DNA reads TGCAGCGTTGAGGGCGGCAGGGGAGGGAGCACAGATACGCAGTATTTT.

As for this clone: Other DNA sequences of this sample code for an identical CDR3. The V call is TRBV19, the J call TRBJ1-5; TRBD1 matches 7 bases. After removal of 6 bases from V and 4 bases from J, the junction contained 3 bases not matched to a gene. CDR3 length: 13 amino acids. Looked up from germline, CDR1 is LNHDA and CDR2 is SQIVND (reference sequence). CDR3 coding DNA: TGTGCCAGTAGCAGGGACAGAAATCAGCCCCAGCATTTT. This gives the protein CASSRDRNQPQHF.

The chain combines TRBV18 with TRBJ1-1; no firm D call. Germline V gene sequence: CDR1 KGHSH, CDR2 LQKENI. The V and J ends lost 2 bases and 0 bases respectively, with 7 bases between them. The CDR3 consists of 14 residues. Here the CDR3 reads CASSPERVNTEAFF. DNA for the CDR3: TGTGCCAGCTCACCAGAACGGGTGAACACTGAAGCTTTCTTT.

The sample holds one count of this clone. J is TRBJ1-6 and V is TRBV5-1; D is perhaps TRBD1 (6 bases). The CDR3 extends over 15 amino acids. Germline values: CDR1 SGHRS, CDR2 YFSETQ. Trimming removed 5 bases from V and 9 bases from J, with 18 bases in between. The CDR3 bases are TGCGCCAGCAGGCCCTTACAGGGACAAAGTTCACCCCTCCACTTT. Translating gives CASRPLQGQSSPLHF. The full variable domain, rest sourced from reference TRBV5-1 and TRBJ1-6, is KAGVTQTPRYLIKTRGQQVTLSCSPISGHRSVSWYQQTPGQGLQFLFEYFSETQRNKGNFPGRFSGRQFSNSRSEMNVSTLELGDSALYLCASRPLQGQSSPLHFGNGTRLTVT.

This clone was seen a single time. V and J are TRBV6-5 and TRBJ2-7; 9 nucleotides line up with TRBD1. Germline CDR1 and CDR2: MNHEY and SVGAGI. V was pared by 0 bases and J by 2 bases, with 5 bases of the junction left unmatched. This CDR3 comprises 16 residues. The CDR3 DNA reads TGTGCCAGCAGTTACTCGTGGACAGGGGACACCTACGAGCAGTACTTC. This codes for CASSYSWTGDTYEQYF.

This chain uses TRBV28 with TRBJ2-7; D remains unclear. The germline V gene has CDR1 MDHEN and CDR2 SYDVKM. The V end lost 3 bases, the J end lost 2 bases, and 8 bases lay between the germline ends. The CDR3 contains 13 residues. The CDR3 DNA reads as TGTGCCAGCAGTTTGTACAGAGCCTACGAGCAGTACTTC. The encoded protein is CASSLYRAYEQYF.

V and J are TRBV5-4 and TRBJ2-1, with D tentatively TRBD2 (5 bases). The CDR3 consists of 15 residues. Germline-derived CDR1 and CDR2 are SGHNT and YYREEE (reference sequence). The V end lost 4 bases, the J end lost 5 bases, and 16 bases lay between the germline ends. CDR3 in DNA: TGTGCCAGCAGCCGTTGGACTGCTTTCAACAATGAGCAGTTCTTC. Protein sequence: CASSRWTAFNNEQFF.

The chain combines TRBV30 with TRBJ2-4; D is undetermined. This CDR3 has 14 amino acids. V lost 3 bases and J 0 bases, leaving 9 bases between the germline ends. CDR1 is GTSNPN, CDR2 SVGIG, per germline (reference sequence). CDR3 in DNA: TGTGCCTGGAGGGGCCCATTAGCCAAAAACATTCAGTACTTC. It yields the protein CAWRGPLAKNIQYF.

The chain recombines TRBV28 with TRBJ1-2; D is unclear. Germline CDR1 reads MDHEN; CDR2 reads SYDVKM. V was pared by 5 bases and J by 1 base, with 8 bases between. This CDR3 has 13 amino acids. CDR3 sequence reads: CASSTPLNYGYTF. The CDR3 coding sequence is TGTGCCAGCAGTACCCCCCTTAACTATGGCTACACCTTC.

This chain joins TRBV19 and TRBJ2-4; the D call may be TRBD1 or TRBD2 (5 bases each). The germline V gene has CDR1 LNHDA and CDR2 SQIVND (reference sequence). This CDR3 has 13 residues. Trimming left V 4 bases short and J 4 bases short, with 8 bases between. The CDR3 region is CASSTGAKNIQYF. Here the CDR3 DNA reads TGTGCCAGTAGTACCGGGGCTAAAAACATTCAGTACTTC.

The chain employs TRBV28 and TRBJ1-1; tentatively, D is TRBD1 (5 bases). The CDR3 is made up of 11 amino acids. The V gene lost 7 bases and the J gene lost 11 bases, with 14 bases spanning the gap. The germline gives CDR1 MDHEN, CDR2 SYDVKM. CDR3 nucleotides: TGTGCCAGCAACGGACACACCGCGGCTTTCTTT. The encoded protein is CASNGHTAAFF.

J is TRBJ1-4 and V is TRBV30, with D uncertain. This CDR3 has 15 residues. V lost 3 bases and J 8 bases, leaving 19 bases between the germline ends. CDR1 GTSNPN and CDR2 SVGIG come from the germline V gene (reference sequence). This chain's CDR3 is CAWSRPGLIGEKLFF. CDR3 bases: TGTGCCTGGAGCCGTCCCGGGTTGATCGGGGAAAAACTGTTTTTT.

This chain uses TRBV10-3 with TRBJ2-3, with no clear D. Trimming removed 0 bases at V and 4 bases at J, with 11 bases between. Germline V gives CDR1 ENHRY, CDR2 SYGVKD. The length of the CDR3 is 15 residues. CDR3 region: CAISESPTFADTQYF. Written as DNA, the CDR3 is TGTGCCATCAGTGAGTCGCCCACGTTCGCAGATACGCAGTATTTT.

The chain uses TRBV30 and TRBJ1-5, with a possible D match to TRBD1 (5 bases). Trimming left V 5 bases short and J 5 bases short, with 13 bases between. The CDR3 spans 13 residues. Germline CDR1 and CDR2: GTSNPN and SVGIG (reference sequence). The CDR3 DNA reads TGTGCCTGGGGGGGTAGGGGCGATCAGCCCCAGCATTTT. Protein product: CAWGGRGDQPQHF.

The chain recombines TRBV6-1 with TRBJ1-2; 9 bases match TRBD1. J lost 6 bases, V lost 5 bases, and 7 bases had no gene match. The germline V gene encodes CDR1 MNHNS and CDR2 SASEGT. The CDR3 is made up of 14 amino acids. The CDR3 nucleotides read TGTGCCAGCAGTAGGGACAGGGAGGTTCATGGCTACACCTTC. It is translated as CASSRDREVHGYTF.

J is TRBJ2-1 and V is TRBV5-4; 9 nucleotides match TRBD2. Germline CDR1 and CDR2: SGHNT and YYREEE (reference sequence). Trimming removed 0 bases from V and 12 bases from J; junction bases left unmatched: 10. The CDR3 has 15 amino acids. The CDR3 DNA reads as TGTGCCAGCAGCTTGGCGACTAGCGGAACAATGGGGCAGTTCTTC. As protein: CASSLATSGTMGQFF.